This TCR beta chain was identified during a study of response to subunit inactivated influenza vaccine (dated by TCRdb to the late 2010s). About the investigation overall: Deep quantitative T cell receptor repertoire profiling was used in the study to track responses to a trivalent subunit inactivated influenza vaccine. Findings and caveats that apply to the study as a whole: It was suggested by the authors that each seasonal influenza vaccination may recruit only a limited number of new T cells.

This clonotype was seen more than once but under ten times. The target of this receptor is not known. Base qualities were left out, and no much larger clone turns up one base away. From the cysteine up to the phenylalanine, the CDR3 has a length of 15 residues. Only the CDR3 part of the read is kept: 45 bases, read in frame from the first base. CDR1 is given as MNHEY and CDR2 as SVGEGT, both from the germline V gene. V gives up 6 bases and J gives up 4 bases, and the segment between their germline ends measures 13 bases. To prepare the library, RT-PCR was applied. The run used an Illumina HiSeq 2500. The public reads were reanalyzed by TCRdb: fastp trimming at Q25, MiXCR alignment, in-frame beta chains only. Identical CDR3 proteins give one entry, which carries the most common genes and DNA. This sample has a few hundred thousand distinct CDR3 sequences in its table, and roughly 22% of those were observed once. Of the sample, about a tenth is held by the ten largest clones.

The receptor was derived from a man aged 50-75 years who received an inactivated influenza vaccine. Donor details come from another sample of the same person, matched by shared clones. The chain couples TRBV6-2 or TRBV6-3 to TRBJ2-6, with the D call tentatively TRBD1 or TRBD2, each fitting 5 bases. This sample comprised PBMCs from blood, obtained about 20 months after vaccination. The DNA sequence is TGTGCCAGCAGCCCCGCCGGGGCCGGGGCCAACGTCCTGACTTTC. It codes for CASSPAGAGANVLTF.